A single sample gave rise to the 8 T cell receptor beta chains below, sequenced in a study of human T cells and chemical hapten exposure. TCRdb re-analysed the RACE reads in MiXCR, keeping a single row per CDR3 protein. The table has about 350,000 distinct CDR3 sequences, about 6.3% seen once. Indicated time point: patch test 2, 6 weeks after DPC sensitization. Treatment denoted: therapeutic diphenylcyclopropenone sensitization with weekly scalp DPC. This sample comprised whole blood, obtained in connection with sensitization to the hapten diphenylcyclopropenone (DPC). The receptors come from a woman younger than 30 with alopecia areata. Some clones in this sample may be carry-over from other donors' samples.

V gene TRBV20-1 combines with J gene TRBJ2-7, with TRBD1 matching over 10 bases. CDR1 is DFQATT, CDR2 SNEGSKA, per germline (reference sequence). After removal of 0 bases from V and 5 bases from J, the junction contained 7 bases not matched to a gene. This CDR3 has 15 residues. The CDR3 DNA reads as TGCAGTGCTAGAGAAATCGGACAGGGGGGTAACGAGCAGTACTTC. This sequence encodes CSAREIGQGGNEQYF.

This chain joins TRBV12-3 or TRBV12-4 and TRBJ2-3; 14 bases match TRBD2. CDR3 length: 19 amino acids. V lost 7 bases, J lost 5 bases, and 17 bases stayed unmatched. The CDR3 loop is CASTPRLAGGSGWRDTQYF. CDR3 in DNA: TGTGCCAGCACACCGAGACTAGCGGGGGGGTCGGGTTGGAGAGATACGCAGTATTTT.

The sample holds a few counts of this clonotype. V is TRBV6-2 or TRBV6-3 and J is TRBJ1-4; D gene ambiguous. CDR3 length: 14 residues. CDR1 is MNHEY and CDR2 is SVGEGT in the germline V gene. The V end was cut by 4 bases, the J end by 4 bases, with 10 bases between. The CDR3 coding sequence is TGTGCCAGCAGTTTAATGACGGATAATGAAAAACTGTTTTTT. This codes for CASSLMTDNEKLFF.

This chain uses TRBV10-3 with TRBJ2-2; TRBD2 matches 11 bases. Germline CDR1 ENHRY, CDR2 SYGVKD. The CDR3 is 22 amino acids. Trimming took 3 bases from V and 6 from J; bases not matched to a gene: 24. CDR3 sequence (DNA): TGTGCCATCAGTGAATTCCAGCCGGGACTAGCGGCGCGAGGAGGTGAGGCCGGGGAGCTGTTTTTT. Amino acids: CAISEFQPGLAARGGEAGELFF.

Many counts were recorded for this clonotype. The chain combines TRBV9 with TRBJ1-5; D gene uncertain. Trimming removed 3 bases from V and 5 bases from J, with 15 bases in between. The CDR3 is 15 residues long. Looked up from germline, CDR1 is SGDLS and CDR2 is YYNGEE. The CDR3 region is CASSADVAAYQPQHF. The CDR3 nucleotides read TGTGCCAGCAGCGCAGACGTGGCCGCTTATCAGCCCCAGCATTTT.

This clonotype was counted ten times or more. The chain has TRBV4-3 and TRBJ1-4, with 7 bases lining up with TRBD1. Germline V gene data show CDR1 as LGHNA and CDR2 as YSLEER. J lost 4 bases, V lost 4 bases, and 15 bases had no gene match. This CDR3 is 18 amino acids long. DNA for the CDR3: TGCGCCAGCAGCCCCCTGGTACTCCCGGACAGGCATAATGAAAAACTGTTTTTT. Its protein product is CASSPLVLPDRHNEKLFF.

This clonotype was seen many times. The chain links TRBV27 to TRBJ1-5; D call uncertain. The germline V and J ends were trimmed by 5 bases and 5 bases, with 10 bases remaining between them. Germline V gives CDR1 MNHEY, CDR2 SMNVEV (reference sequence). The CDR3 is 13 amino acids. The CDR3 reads CASSPLMYQPQHF. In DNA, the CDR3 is TGTGCCAGCAGTCCTCTTATGTATCAGCCCCAGCATTTT.

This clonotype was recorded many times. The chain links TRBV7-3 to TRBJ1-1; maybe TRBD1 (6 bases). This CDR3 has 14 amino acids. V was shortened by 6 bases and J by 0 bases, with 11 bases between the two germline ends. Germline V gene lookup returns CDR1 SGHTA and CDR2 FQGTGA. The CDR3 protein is CASSHGQMNTEAFF. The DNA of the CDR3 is TGTGCCAGCAGTCACGGACAGATGAACACTGAAGCTTTCTTT.